The entry below describes one T cell receptor (beta chain). The sample comes from a study of T cell changes during pregnancy in multiple sclerosis. Deletions cut 6 bases from V and 8 bases from J, with 17 bases between. Germline lookup yields CDR1 SGHNT and CDR2 YYREEE (reference sequence). This CDR3 contains 14 residues. The table came from immunoSEQ multiplex PCR; TCRdb's copy has only in-frame clones and leaves some out. The sample shows roughly 87,000 clones, 93% of them seen only once. The starting material was peripheral blood, obtained in the third trimester of pregnancy. This sequence originates from a female donor in good health, enrolled as a control in a pregnancy study. The genes are TRBV5-4 and TRBJ2-2; a possible D gene is TRBD1 (6 bases). This chain's CDR3 is CASTPGTGRGELFF. In DNA, the CDR3 is TGTGCCAGCACCCCCGGAACAGGGAGAGGGGAGCTGTTTTTT.